These 5 T cell receptor beta chains share one sample of origin, sequenced in a study of Graves' ophthalmopathy and Graves' hyperthyroidism. TCR beta CDR3 amplification used RNA transcripts. Following a first-round RT-PCR that used HTBI primers, a second-round multiplex PCR was carried out. TCRdb reanalysed the multiplex PCR reads using MiXCR and keeps one entry per CDR3 protein. This sample has some 390,000 distinct CDR3 sequences, with approximately 20% found just once. The specimen sequenced was peripheral blood. The source of these receptors is a woman in her late teens or twenties with Graves' ophthalmopathy.

The V call is TRBV11-2, the J call TRBJ1-1; D not certain. Trimming removed 4 bases at V and 3 bases at J, with 9 bases between. The CDR3 runs 13 residues. Germline assignment: CDR1 SGHAT and CDR2 FQNNGV. CDR3 coding DNA: TGTGCCAGCAGCTCCCAACGGGACACTGAAGCTTTCTTT. Protein sequence: CASSSQRDTEAFF.

This clonotype was counted ten times or more. In DNA, the CDR3 is TGTGCCAGCAGACGCACTAGGTACGAGCAGTACTTC. This codes for CASRRTRYEQYF. This chain joins TRBV6-2 or TRBV6-3 and TRBJ2-7, with D maybe TRBD2 (5 bases). The CDR3 is 12 residues long. Germline CDR1 is MNHEY and CDR2 is SVGEGT. Trimming took off 6 bases at V and 4 bases at J, with 10 bases between the two ends.

At least ten counts were recorded for this clonotype. The chain is built from TRBV5-1 and TRBJ1-3; TRBD1 matches 8 bases. The V and J ends lost 3 bases and 2 bases, in that order; junction bases with no gene match: 13. CDR1 and CDR2 from the germline V gene are SGHRS and YFSETQ. The CDR3 has 18 residues. The CDR3 DNA reads TGCGCCAGCAGCTCATCGCCGCCGGACAGGGTCGCTGGAAACACCATATATTTT. Its translation is CASSSSPPDRVAGNTIYF.

The V gene is TRBV29-1, the J gene TRBJ1-1, with D hard to call. This CDR3 contains 12 residues. V was shortened by 5 bases and J by 1 base, with 8 bases between the two germline ends. Germline V gene sequence: CDR1 SQVTM, CDR2 ANQGSEA. DNA for the CDR3: TGCAGCGTTCATGGGCCGAACACTGAAGCTTTCTTT. Its translation is CSVHGPNTEAFF. The whole variable domain, filled in from reference TRBV29-1 and TRBJ1-1, reads SAVISQKPSRDICQRGTSLTIQCQVDSQVTMMFWYRQQPGQSLTLIATANQGSEATYESGFVIDKFPISRPNLTFSTLTVSNMSPEDSSIYLCSVHGPNTEAFFGQGTRLTVV.

This clonotype has a count of ten or more. V usage is TRBV28 and J usage is TRBJ2-7; 8 nucleotides agree with TRBD2. The germline V gene encodes CDR1 MDHEN and CDR2 SYDVKM. The junction had 7 bases not matched to a gene; V was cut back by 6 bases and J by 3 bases. This CDR3 spans 14 amino acids. This CDR3 is CASSPGTSLYEQYF. Written as DNA, the CDR3 is TGTGCCAGCAGCCCCGGGACTAGTCTCTACGAGCAGTACTTC.